The 17 T cell receptor beta chains below come from one sample, sequenced in a study of shared clonotypes between healthy human individuals. Sequencing was performed with immunoSEQ multiplex PCR; in TCRdb, only in-frame clones are kept and a portion is missing. Of over a million clones in the sample, around 95% were seen once. Sequenced sample: naive CD4+ T cells sorted from blood. Subset indicated: CD45RA+ positively selected. The receptors come from a man in his thirties or forties in good health.

V is TRBV11-3 and J is TRBJ2-7; 8 bases align to TRBD1. The V segment lost 1 base and the J segment 6 bases; nucleotides outside the gene matches: 8. The CDR3 is made up of 15 amino acids. CDR1 and CDR2 from the germline V gene are SGHNT and YENEEA. This CDR3 is CASSLAGTGRGEQYF. As DNA, the CDR3 is TGTGCCAGCAGCTTAGCCGGGACAGGCCGAGGCGAGCAGTACTTC.

The J gene is TRBJ1-5, the V gene TRBV27, with D perhaps matching TRBD1 (5 bases). V lost 5 bases to trimming and J lost 9 bases, with 23 bases between them. Germline V lookup: CDR1 MNHEY, CDR2 SMNVEV (reference sequence). CDR3 length: 16 residues. CDR3 residues: CASSGAGTLAFGPQHF. In DNA, the CDR3 is TGTGCCAGCAGTGGGGCCGGTACCCTGGCTTTTGGGCCCCAGCATTTT.

The V call is TRBV29-1, the J call TRBJ2-1; D is perhaps TRBD1 (6 bases). CDR3 size: 12 residues. Germline V CDR1 and CDR2: SQVTM, ANQGSEA. Trimming left V 6 bases short and J 4 bases short, with 10 bases between. CDR3 protein: CSVKTGYNEQFF. CDR3 nucleotide sequence: TGCAGCGTCAAAACAGGGTACAATGAGCAGTTCTTC.

V and J are TRBV7-9 and TRBJ2-1; 14 nucleotides align to TRBD2. The CDR3 loop spans 16 amino acids. After removal of 1 base from V and 7 bases from J, the junction contained 3 bases not matched to a gene. Germline CDR1 SEHNR, CDR2 FQNEAQ (reference sequence). The CDR3 sequence is CASSLEGLAGDNEQFF. CDR3 sequence (DNA): TGTGCCAGCAGCTTAGAGGGACTAGCGGGAGATAATGAGCAGTTCTTC.

This clone was seen more than once but under ten times. The chain is built from TRBV7-6 and TRBJ1-1; D remains ambiguous. Trimming removed 4 bases at V and 3 bases at J, with 9 bases between. Germline assignment: CDR1 SGHVS and CDR2 FNYEAQ. This CDR3 contains 13 residues. The CDR3 loop reads CASSSSWYTEAFF. CDR3 in DNA: TGTGCCAGCAGCTCGAGCTGGTACACTGAAGCTTTCTTT.

This clone was counted once. This chain uses TRBV28 with TRBJ1-2; 11 nucleotides match TRBD1. The J segment lost 6 bases and the V segment lost 3 bases, leaving 12 bases of the junction unmatched. CDR1 MDHEN and CDR2 SYDVKM come from the germline V gene. This CDR3 is built from 17 residues. CDR3 region: CASSFLFSGQGDNGYTF. The CDR3 nucleotides read TGTGCCAGCAGTTTTCTATTTTCGGGACAGGGGGATAATGGCTACACCTTC.

The CDR3 bases are TGTGCCAGCAGCGTAGCTCCTAAGGGACAGGGTGGGAATGAGCAGTTCTTC. Protein sequence: CASSVAPKGQGGNEQFF. The chain has TRBV9 and TRBJ2-1, with TRBD1 identical over 9 bases. Trimming removed 0 bases from V and 7 bases from J; junction bases left unmatched: 11. The germline V gene has CDR1 SGDLS and CDR2 YYNGEE. The CDR3 totals 17 residues.

This chain joins TRBV6-5 and TRBJ1-5, with D perhaps TRBD1 (6 bases). V was clipped by 6 bases and J by 0 bases, with 12 bases between them. CDR1 MNHEY and CDR2 SVGAGI come from the germline V gene. CDR3 size: 15 residues. The CDR3 nucleotides are TGTGCCAGCAGAAAACAGGGATATAGCAATCAGCCCCAGCATTTT. Translating gives CASRKQGYSNQPQHF.

CDR3 bases: TGTGCCAGCAGTCCCGTGACAGGGTCCTACATTCAGTACTTC. Its translation: CASSPVTGSYIQYF. This chain uses TRBV6-4 with TRBJ2-4; 7 bases agree with TRBD1. V gave up 5 bases and J gave up 8 bases; unmatched junction bases: 9. Germline V gene sequence: CDR1 MRHNA, CDR2 SNTAGT. The CDR3 covers 14 residues.

The chain carries TRBV5-1 and TRBJ1-2; D uncertain. Germline V lookup: CDR1 SGHRS, CDR2 YFSETQ. The CDR3 contains 15 residues. V dropped 4 bases and J dropped 3 bases, with 16 bases sitting between them. The CDR3 is CASSPYLTTDYGYTF. The CDR3 DNA reads TGCGCCAGCAGCCCCTATCTTACAACGGACTATGGCTACACCTTC.

This chain connects TRBV7-8 to TRBJ2-7, with D maybe TRBD1 (6 bases). CDR3 size: 13 residues. V lost 5 bases, J lost 2 bases, and 10 bases lay in between. From germline, CDR1 is SGHVS and CDR2 FQNEAQ. The CDR3 region is CASSLDRAYEQYF. CDR3 DNA: TGTGCCAGCAGCCTGGACAGAGCCTACGAGCAGTACTTC.

The V call is TRBV11-2, the J call TRBJ2-5, with 7 bases identical to TRBD2. V lost 1 base to trimming and J lost 0 bases; unmatched junction nucleotides: 5. CDR1 and CDR2 from the germline V gene are SGHAT and FQNNGV. The CDR3 runs 16 residues. CDR3 sequence reads: CASSLVGGRNQETQYF. CDR3 coding DNA: TGTGCCAGCAGCTTAGTTGGCGGGAGAAACCAAGAGACCCAGTACTTC.

The chain has TRBV18 and TRBJ1-5, with D unresolved. The length of the CDR3 is 14 residues. V was cut by 4 bases and J by 3 bases, with 10 bases left in between. Germline CDR1 and CDR2: KGHSH and LQKENI. This CDR3 is CASSQLEINQPQHF. Written as DNA, the CDR3 is TGTGCCAGCTCACAACTTGAAATCAATCAGCCCCAGCATTTT.

This chain links TRBV6-5 with TRBJ1-3, with D hard to call. The CDR3 has 11 residues. The germline V and J ends were trimmed by 6 bases and 1 base, with 1 base remaining between them. Per germline, CDR1 MNHEY and CDR2 SVGAGI. As DNA, the CDR3 is TGTGCCAGCAGGTCTGGAAACACCATATATTTT. It codes for CASRSGNTIYF.

This clone was observed once. The rearrangement links TRBV6-1 to TRBJ1-1, with D tentatively TRBD1 (6 bases). Trimming left V 2 bases short and J 9 bases short, with 10 bases between. The CDR3 length is 12 residues. Germline V gene lookup returns CDR1 MNHNS and CDR2 SASEGT. The CDR3 loop is CASSEPQGKAFF. The CDR3 bases are TGTGCCAGCAGTGAACCCCAGGGGAAAGCTTTCTTT.

This clone came up once. Additional DNA sequences in this sample encode the identical CDR3. J is TRBJ2-7 and V is TRBV6-6; TRBD2 is a possible D gene (5 bases). The length of the CDR3 is 15 residues. The V end was cut by 6 bases, the J end by 0 bases, with 15 bases between. Germline CDR1 is MNHNY and CDR2 is SVGAGI (reference sequence). The CDR3 DNA is TGTGCCAGCAGAGCTACGGGATTAAGCTCCTACGAGCAGTACTTC. Its translation: CASRATGLSSYEQYF.

The chain uses TRBV5-8 and TRBJ2-3, with 7 bases that match TRBD2. Looked up from germline, CDR1 is SGHTS and CDR2 is YDEGEE. Unmatched junction bases numbered 8, after V lost 9 bases and J lost 7 bases. The CDR3 has 12 amino acids. The CDR3 DNA is TGTGCCACGGGGGACTACAGAAATACGCAGTATTTT. Amino acids: CATGDYRNTQYF.